Listed below are T cell receptor beta chains from one sample, sequenced in a study of post-analysis software for immune sequencing data. In TCRdb, the PCR reads were re-called with MiXCR into one record per CDR3 protein. The table includes about 460,000 distinct CDR3 sequences, roughly 45% detected once. Sequencing used blood. These TCRs come from a girl under 18 with multiple sclerosis. The CDR3 runs from the conserved cysteine through the conserved F or W. Each record gives: V gene, D gene, J gene, clone size, CDR3 protein, CDR3 DNA. A D gene is named only where the DNA matches it firmly. Clone size is stated in some rows and not others, as once, few, many or a class when expanded.

TRBV7-9	NA	TRBJ2-1	NA	CASSLVGARETQFF	TGTGCCAGCAGCCTAGTGGGGGCTCGGGAGACCCAGTTCTTC
TRBV10-3	NA	TRBJ1-2	NA	CAISEPNLSGYTF	TGTGCCATCAGTGAGCCGAACCTATCTGGCTACACCTTC
TRBV6-5	NA	TRBJ1-5	few	CASRLGGGTQPQHF	TGTGCCAGCAGGCTCGGGGGGGGAACGCAGCCCCAGCATTTT
TRBV4-2	NA	TRBJ2-7	NA	CASSQDTLARSSYEQYF	TGTGCCAGCAGCCAAGATACCCTAGCGAGAAGCTCCTACGAGCAGTACTTC
TRBV28	NA	TRBJ2-7	NA	CASSSDARGATVQYF	TGTGCCAGCAGTTCCGACGCGAGGGGGGCGACGGTGCAGTACTTC
TRBV28	TRBD1	TRBJ2-7	NA	CASSLGTGGPYEQYF	TGTGCCAGCAGTTTAGGAACAGGGGGCCCCTACGAGCAGTACTTC
TRBV11-2	TRBD1	TRBJ1-2	NA	CASSRDRVGYTF	TGTGCCAGCAGCCGGGACAGGGTTGGCTACACCTTC
TRBV6-5	TRBD1	TRBJ1-2	NA	CASSYWTGLNYGYTF	TGTGCCAGCAGTTACTGGACAGGCCTTAACTATGGCTACACCTTC
TRBV10-3	TRBD1	TRBJ1-2	NA	CAISESTDRAYGYTF	TGTGCCATCAGTGAGTCTACGGACAGGGCCTATGGCTACACCTTC
TRBV12-3/TRBV12-4	TRBD2	TRBJ2-3	NA	CASSPSPAGGITDTQYF	TGTGCCAGCAGTCCATCCCCGGCGGGAGGTATCACAGATACGCAGTATTTT
TRBV2	TRBD1	TRBJ1-2	NA	CASSEEGTGNYGYTF	TGTGCCAGCAGTGAAGAGGGGACAGGGAATTATGGCTACACCTTC
TRBV5-1	NA	TRBJ1-2	many	CASSLRLAYGYTF	TGCGCCAGCAGCTTGAGGTTGGCATATGGCTACACCTTC
TRBV20-1	TRBD1	TRBJ2-3	few	CRFDRGATTDTQYF	TGCAGATTCGACAGGGGGGCTACCACAGATACGCAGTATTTT
TRBV20-1	TRBD1	TRBJ2-7	NA	CSARRGQGASEQYF	TGCAGTGCTAGAAGGGGACAGGGGGCGTCCGAGCAGTACTTC
TRBV9	TRBD2	TRBJ2-1	NA	CASSARSGRSSYNEQFF	TGTGCCAGCAGCGCGCGGAGCGGGAGGAGCTCCTACAATGAGCAGTTCTTC
TRBV5-1	TRBD2	TRBJ2-7	NA	CASSLEGGRRYEQYF	TGCGCCAGCAGCTTGGAGGGCGGGAGGCGCTACGAGCAGTACTTC
TRBV7-2	NA	TRBJ1-4	NA	CANSPREGSEKLFF	TGTGCCAACAGCCCCAGGGAAGGTAGTGAAAAACTGTTTTTT
TRBV18	NA	TRBJ2-3	NA	CASSPTVAGTDMQYF	TGTGCCAGCTCACCAACCGTGGCTGGCACAGATATGCAGTATTTT
TRBV28	TRBD2	TRBJ2-7	few	CASSTTSGRVEQYF	TGTGCCAGCAGTACGACTAGCGGGAGGGTCGAGCAGTACTTC
TRBV7-6	TRBD1	TRBJ2-3	NA	CASSSPRTGGDTQYF	TGTGCCAGCAGCTCCCCCAGGACAGGGGGCGATACGCAGTATTTT
TRBV5-1	NA	TRBJ1-1	NA	CASSSNFRSEAFF	TGCGCCAGCAGCTCCAACTTCCGGTCTGAAGCTTTCTTT
TRBV4-2	NA	TRBJ2-2	NA	CASSQAGNTGELFF	TGTGCCAGCAGCCAAGCGGGGAACACCGGGGAGCTGTTTTTT
TRBV12-3/TRBV12-4	NA	TRBJ2-7	few	CASSSDDYEQYF	TGTGCCAGCAGTTCGGACGACTACGAGCAGTACTTC
TRBV29-1	TRBD2	TRBJ2-1	NA	CSVAFVLAGGEQFF	TGCAGCGTTGCCTTTGTACTAGCGGGAGGGGAGCAGTTCTTC
TRBV5-1	NA	TRBJ2-7	few	CASSLGMGLYEQYF	TGCGCCAGCAGCTTGGGGATGGGTCTCTACGAGCAGTACTTC
TRBV5-1	NA	TRBJ2-2	NA	CASSLGILNTGELFF	TGCGCCAGCAGCTTAGGGATCCTGAACACCGGGGAGCTGTTTTTT
TRBV5-1	NA	TRBJ1-5	NA	CASRPYGGNQPQHF	TGCGCCAGCCGTCCTTACGGGGGAAATCAGCCCCAGCATTTT
TRBV20-1	TRBD2	TRBJ2-7	NA	CSARVWLAGASYEQYF	TGCAGTGCTAGAGTTTGGCTAGCGGGAGCATCCTACGAGCAGTACTTC
TRBV12-3/TRBV12-4	NA	TRBJ2-7	NA	CASSPTPGLANSYEQYF	TGTGCCAGCAGCCCAACCCCGGGGCTAGCCAACTCCTACGAGCAGTACTTC
TRBV15	NA	TRBJ2-5	few	CATSRDISGLVGETQYF	TGTGCCACCAGCAGAGATATTTCCGGCCTGGTGGGGGAGACCCAGTACTTC
TRBV24-1	NA	TRBJ2-7	few	CATLWGSYEQYF	TGTGCCACCCTCTGGGGCTCCTACGAGCAGTACTTC
TRBV4-1	NA	TRBJ1-5	few	CASSQEGETGLNQPQHF	TGCGCCAGCAGCCAAGAAGGTGAGACCGGCCTCAATCAGCCCCAGCATTTT
TRBV10-2	NA	TRBJ2-7	few	CASSVIVPTGYEQYF	TGCGCCAGCAGTGTAATAGTTCCGACGGGCTACGAGCAGTACTTC
TRBV6-6	NA	TRBJ1-5	NA	CASRPRQANQPQHF	TGTGCCAGCAGACCCCGACAGGCGAATCAGCCCCAGCATTTT
TRBV5-1	NA	TRBJ1-1	NA	CASSVDSLNTEAFF	TGCGCCAGCAGCGTGGACAGCTTGAACACTGAAGCTTTCTTT
TRBV28	NA	TRBJ2-7	few	CASRPPRAVEQYF	TGTGCCAGCAGACCCCCCCGGGCGGTCGAGCAGTACTTC
TRBV24-1	TRBD2	TRBJ2-5	NA	CATSESGLAGGGTQYF	TGTGCCACCAGTGAGTCCGGACTAGCGGGAGGGGGGACCCAGTACTTC
TRBV28	NA	TRBJ2-5	once	CASSRRKYAQYF	TGTGCCAGCAGTAGACGCAAATACGCGCAGTACTTC
TRBV27	TRBD2	TRBJ2-1	NA	CASSPPGGTSGHNEQFF	TGTGCCAGCAGTCCTCCCGGCGGGACTAGCGGTCACAATGAGCAGTTCTTC
TRBV29-1	TRBD1	TRBJ2-3	NA	CSVEGGQSADTQYF	TGCAGCGTTGAAGGGGGACAGAGCGCAGATACGCAGTATTTT
TRBV2	NA	TRBJ1-1	NA	CASSDPRVPYTEAFF	TGTGCCAGCAGTGATCCCCGGGTCCCATACACTGAAGCTTTCTTT
TRBV20-1	TRBD1	TRBJ2-5	few	CSARGDRGLQETQYF	TGCAGTGCTAGGGGGGACAGGGGGCTTCAGGAGACCCAGTACTTC
TRBV9	NA	TRBJ1-5	NA	CASSATEGSGNQPQHF	TGTGCCAGCAGCGCGACAGAGGGATCGGGCAATCAGCCCCAGCATTTT
TRBV24-1	NA	TRBJ1-2	NA	CATSDSVDGSGGYTF	TGTGCCACCAGTGATTCCGTTGACGGATCGGGAGGCTACACCTTC
TRBV24-1	NA	TRBJ2-1	few	CATSFSGAHNEQFF	TGTGCCACCAGCTTCTCCGGGGCCCACAATGAGCAGTTCTTC
TRBV6-1	NA	TRBJ2-7	NA	CASTLTGDTYEQYF	TGTGCCAGCACCTTGACAGGAGATACCTACGAGCAGTACTTC
TRBV7-9	TRBD2	TRBJ2-7	few	CASSSHNGGEDEQYF	TGTGCCAGCAGCTCCCACAATGGGGGGGAAGACGAGCAGTACTTC
TRBV21-1	NA	TRBJ1-2	NA	CASSRRTGEYGYTF	TGTGCCAGCAGCAGGAGGACAGGGGAGTATGGCTACACCTTC
TRBV3-1	NA	TRBJ2-6	NA	CASSKYSSGANVLTF	TGTGCCAGCAGCAAATATAGCTCTGGGGCCAACGTCCTGACTTTC